The next 31 T cell receptor beta chains were all read from a single sample in a study of blood T cell repertoires in COVID-19. Sequencing was performed with immunoSEQ multiplex PCR; in TCRdb, only in-frame clones are kept and a portion is missing. Here the sample spans fewer than 90,000 clones, roughly 90% being singletons. Sequenced input: peripheral blood. All receptors derive from a male donor with acute or convalescent COVID-19.

A single count supports this clone. The V gene is TRBV4-2, the J gene TRBJ2-4, with D perhaps TRBD2 (6 bases). The V end lost 0 bases, the J end lost 5 bases, and 17 bases lay between the germline ends. Looked up from germline, CDR1 is LGHNA and CDR2 is YNFKEQ. CDR3 length equals 17 residues. This chain's CDR3 is CASSQDKLGWGENIQYF. In DNA form, the CDR3 reads TGTGCCAGCAGCCAAGATAAACTGGGTTGGGGGGAAAACATTCAGTACTTC.

The rearrangement uses TRBV19 and TRBJ1-1; D is unresolved. The CDR3 length is 16 residues. Germline CDR1 is LNHDA and CDR2 is SQIVND (reference sequence). With 7 bases removed from V and 1 base from J, the gap between germline ends came to 19 bases. CDR3 DNA: TGTGCCAGTACCTCCTCGTCCGCAGGTCGGAACACTGAAGCTTTCTTT. Its protein is CASTSSSAGRNTEAFF. Filled out from reference TRBV19 and TRBJ1-1, the complete variable domain reads DGGITQSPKYLFRKEGQNVTLSCEQNLNHDAMYWYRQDPGQGLRLIYYSQIVNDFQKGDIAEGYSVSREKKESFPLTVTSAQKNPTAFYLCASTSSSAGRNTEAFFGQGTRLTVV.

The chain couples TRBV27 to TRBJ2-7; 8 positions agree with TRBD2. Unmatched junction bases numbered 12, after V lost 3 bases and J lost 2 bases. CDR1 is MNHEY, CDR2 SMNVEV, per germline (reference sequence). The CDR3 consists of 17 residues. The CDR3 reads CASSLARGGVPPYEQYF. For the CDR3, the DNA is TGTGCCAGCAGTTTGGCCCGGGGGGGGGTTCCCCCCTACGAGCAGTACTTC.

This clone was seen more than once but under ten times. The chain has TRBV5-4 and TRBJ2-2; TRBD1 is a possible D gene (6 bases). The V gene lost 0 bases and the J gene lost 4 bases, with 10 bases spanning the gap. The germline CDR1 and CDR2 sequences are SGHNT and YYREEE (reference sequence). The CDR3 contains 15 residues. The CDR3 DNA reads TGTGCCAGCAGCTTGGGACAGGTGGTCACCGGGGAGCTGTTTTTT. It translates to CASSLGQVVTGELFF. The whole variable domain, remainder taken from reference TRBV5-4 and TRBJ2-2, is ETGVTQSPTHLIKTRGQQVTLRCSSQSGHNTVSWYQQALGQGPQFIFQYYREEENGRGNFPPRFSGLQFPNYSSELNVNALELDDSALYLCASSLGQVVTGELFFGEGSRLTVL.

V and J are TRBV9 and TRBJ2-3, with 8 positions matching TRBD2. V was clipped by 4 bases and J by 0 bases; unmatched bases: 4. Germline V gene sequence: CDR1 SGDLS, CDR2 YYNGEE. This CDR3 has 15 residues. The chain's CDR3 is CASSFSGTSTDTQYF. Here the CDR3 DNA reads TGTGCCAGCAGCTTTAGCGGGACTAGCACAGATACGCAGTATTTT.

V usage is TRBV9 and J usage is TRBJ2-1, with TRBD1 matching 10 bases. In germline, CDR1 is SGDLS, CDR2 YYNGEE. The V gene end was trimmed by 2 bases and the J gene end by 4 bases; junction bases not matched to a gene: 6. The CDR3 extends over 16 amino acids. Here the CDR3 reads CASSVDRDRGYNEQFF. CDR3 DNA: TGTGCCAGCAGCGTCGACCGGGACAGGGGTTACAATGAGCAGTTCTTC.

The chain combines TRBV19 with TRBJ1-2; TRBD1 might be the D (6 bases). The CDR3 is 16 residues long. Germline assignment: CDR1 LNHDA and CDR2 SQIVND (reference sequence). Trimming took off 8 bases at V and 3 bases at J, with 22 bases between the two ends. The CDR3: CASRRSGTLADYGYTF. CDR3 DNA: TGTGCCAGTCGCCGATCCGGGACACTGGCAGACTATGGCTACACCTTC. The whole variable domain, filled in from reference TRBV19 and TRBJ1-2, reads DGGITQSPKYLFRKEGQNVTLSCEQNLNHDAMYWYRQDPGQGLRLIYYSQIVNDFQKGDIAEGYSVSREKKESFPLTVTSAQKNPTAFYLCASRRSGTLADYGYTFGSGTRLTVV.

The rearrangement links TRBV6-5 to TRBJ1-2; 8 positions agree with TRBD1. Looked up from germline, CDR1 is MNHEY and CDR2 is SVGAGI. The junction had 7 bases not matched to a gene; V was cut back by 4 bases and J by 3 bases. This CDR3 region has 15 residues. DNA for the CDR3: TGTGCCAGCAGTTCCGACAGGGGAAGGGACTATGGCTACACCTTC. This sequence encodes CASSSDRGRDYGYTF.

The CDR3 DNA reads TGTGCCAGCAGCTTGCGGCGGGGGGCCACCTACAATGAGCAGTTCTTC. Translating gives CASSLRRGATYNEQFF. V and J are TRBV5-6 and TRBJ2-1; TRBD2 agrees at 8 bases. The CDR3 sequence is 16 residues long. Germline loops: CDR1 SGHDT, CDR2 YYEEEE. V was clipped by 1 base and J by 2 bases; unmatched bases: 5.

V usage is TRBV2 and J usage is TRBJ2-1; 8 bases line up with TRBD2. The CDR3 has 16 residues. Germline V gives CDR1 SNHLY, CDR2 FYNNEI. With 6 bases clipped from V and 0 bases from J, the junction kept 7 bases outside the gene matches. In DNA form, the CDR3 reads TGTGCCAGCAGACAGCGGCTAGCGGGCTCCTACAATGAGCAGTTCTTC. It encodes CASRQRLAGSYNEQFF.

The chain recombines TRBV5-1 with TRBJ1-1; the D gene is possibly TRBD1 (6 bases). Germline V gene sequence: CDR1 SGHRS, CDR2 YFSETQ. Deletions cut 3 bases from V and 1 base from J, with 10 bases between. The CDR3 runs 14 residues. The CDR3 coding sequence is TGCGCCAGCAGCTCAGGACAGCCGAACACTGAAGCTTTCTTT. This translates into CASSSGQPNTEAFF.

This clone was found a few times. The J gene is TRBJ1-1, the V gene TRBV7-3; D is perhaps TRBD1 (5 bases). The length of the CDR3 is 14 residues. Trimming took 6 bases from V and 4 from J, leaving 15 bases between them. Looked up from germline, CDR1 is SGHTA and CDR2 is FQGTGA. CDR3 region: CASRATGGGTEAFF. CDR3 DNA sequence: TGTGCCAGCAGGGCAACGGGGGGAGGCACTGAAGCTTTCTTT.

The rearrangement uses TRBV6-5 and TRBJ2-5; no clear D. The germline gives CDR1 MNHEY, CDR2 SVGAGI. The CDR3 consists of 15 residues. V gave up 5 bases and J gave up 0 bases, with 13 bases separating them. In DNA, the CDR3 is TGTGCCAGCAGTATTTCAACAGAGTACCAAGAGACCCAGTACTTC. This gives the protein CASSISTEYQETQYF.

This chain uses TRBV5-4 with TRBJ2-3; TRBD1 aligns across 9 bases. Looked up from germline, CDR1 is SGHNT and CDR2 is YYREEE (reference sequence). The CDR3 contains 15 residues. With V trimmed by 4 bases and J by 4 bases, 7 bases remained unmatched. CDR3 protein: CASSRDRVSADTQYF. CDR3 nucleotides: TGTGCCAGCAGCCGGGACAGGGTTAGCGCAGATACGCAGTATTTT.

The chain recombines TRBV5-1 with TRBJ1-2, with 8 bases fitting TRBD1. The CDR3 loop spans 15 amino acids. V dropped 0 bases and J dropped 7; count of bases not matched to a gene: 8. CDR1 is SGHRS, CDR2 YFSETQ, per germline. CDR3 sequence: CASSLAGQGAGGYTF. The CDR3 bases are TGCGCCAGCAGCTTGGCAGGGCAGGGGGCAGGTGGCTACACCTTC. Full variable domain (outside the CDR3, taken from reference TRBV5-1 and TRBJ1-2): KAGVTQTPRYLIKTRGQQVTLSCSPISGHRSVSWYQQTPGQGLQFLFEYFSETQRNKGNFPGRFSGRQFSNSRSEMNVSTLELGDSALYLCASSLAGQGAGGYTFGSGTRLTVV.

V gene TRBV13 combines with J gene TRBJ1-6; D is unresolved. Trimming removed 6 bases from V and 7 bases from J, with 7 bases in between. Germline CDR1 and CDR2: PRHDT and FYEKMQ (reference sequence). The CDR3 runs 12 residues. The CDR3 sequence is CASSRRNSPLHF. The CDR3 coding sequence is TGTGCCAGCAGTCGGAGGAATTCACCCCTCCACTTT.

This clone was seen once. This rearrangement joins TRBV5-1 to TRBJ2-3, with TRBD2 matching 13 bases. Per germline, CDR1 SGHRS and CDR2 YFSETQ. The ends lost 4 bases at V and 5 bases at J; junction bases unmatched: 4. The length of the CDR3 is 15 residues. The chain's CDR3 is CASSRTSGGGDTQYF. The CDR3 DNA sequence: TGCGCCAGCAGCAGGACTAGCGGGGGAGGAGATACGCAGTATTTT.

This clone was recorded once. The CDR3, as DNA: TGTGCCAGCAGTCCAGGGGCGCGGGAGCAGCCCCAGCATTTT. It is translated as CASSPGAREQPQHF. V usage is TRBV6-6 and J usage is TRBJ1-5, with D possibly TRBD1 on 6 matching bases. The CDR3 contains 14 residues. Trimming stripped 5 bases from V and 7 bases from J, with 15 bases between. Germline V gene sequence: CDR1 MNHNY, CDR2 SVGAGI (reference sequence).

V gene TRBV7-2 combines with J gene TRBJ2-3, with 7 nucleotides matching TRBD2. Germline lookup yields CDR1 SGHTA and CDR2 FQGNSA. V was clipped by 8 bases and J by 6 bases; unmatched bases: 8. There are 13 residues in the CDR3. The CDR3 reads CASGPAGADTQYF. The CDR3 coding sequence is TGTGCCAGCGGACCCGCGGGAGCGGATACGCAGTATTTT. The variable domain in full, with the rest retrieved from reference TRBV7-2 and TRBJ2-3, is GAGVSQSPSNKVTEKGKDVELRCDPISGHTALYWYRQSLGQGLEFLIYFQGNSAPDKSGLPSDRFSAERTGGSVSTLTIQRTQQEDSAVYLCASGPAGADTQYFGPGTRLTVL.

The genes are TRBV14 and TRBJ1-1; D may be TRBD1 (5 bases). Trimming shortened V by 2 bases and J by 1 base, and 8 bases separated the two germline ends. The germline CDR1 and CDR2 sequences are SGHDN and FVKESK. This CDR3 region has 14 residues. The CDR3 region is CASSQMGGNTEAFF. The CDR3 DNA is TGTGCCAGCAGCCAAATGGGGGGGAACACTGAAGCTTTCTTT.

The chain couples TRBV10-3 to TRBJ2-5, with TRBD1 identical over 8 bases. Germline loops: CDR1 ENHRY, CDR2 SYGVKD. The CDR3 runs to 14 residues. The ends lost 6 bases at V and 2 bases at J; junction bases unmatched: 5. The CDR3 nucleotides are TGTGCCATCAGACCCGGACAGGGTCAAGAGACCCAGTACTTC. Encoded protein: CAIRPGQGQETQYF.

The CDR3 DNA reads TGTGCCAGCAGTTCCAGGACAGGGGGCTTGATCAATGAGCAGTTCTTC. Its translation: CASSSRTGGLINEQFF. V is TRBV28 and J is TRBJ2-1, with 11 nucleotides matching TRBD1. Losses at the gene ends were 4 bases for V and 6 bases for J; bases not matched to a gene: 8. The CDR3 runs 16 residues. CDR1 is MDHEN, CDR2 SYDVKM, per germline.

The J gene is TRBJ2-5, the V gene TRBV5-7; 7 bases map to TRBD1. TRBV5-7 is designated an ORF whose function remains uncertain. J lost 2 bases, V lost 4 bases, and 11 bases had no gene match. The CDR3 is 16 amino acids. The CDR3 sequence is CASSPGRQGPQETQYF. The CDR3 region has the DNA TGTGCCAGCAGCCCGGGACGACAGGGCCCACAAGAGACCCAGTACTTC.

The genes are TRBV21-1 and TRBJ1-1. TRBV21-1 is marked as a pseudogene. CDR3 size: 15 residues. The CDR3 loop reads CASSSLAGGAGEAFF. The CDR3 nucleotides are TGTGCCAGCAGCTCTTTGGCCGGGGGTGCAGGGGAAGCTTTCTTT.

The DNA for the CDR3 is TGTGCCAGCAGCTTGGGGGGAGCGGGGGGATTATATGAGCAGTTCTTC. Translating gives CASSLGGAGGLYEQFF. This rearrangement joins TRBV5-4 to TRBJ2-1; TRBD2 aligns across 9 bases. V lost 0 bases to trimming and J lost 8 bases; unmatched junction nucleotides: 9. The length of the CDR3 is 16 residues. Germline CDR1 reads SGHNT; CDR2 reads YYREEE (reference sequence).

The table lists this clone with a count of one. The chain uses TRBV10-3 and TRBJ2-5; perhaps TRBD2 as D (5 bases). Between the trimmed V and J ends, which lost 3 bases and 5 bases, there was a span of 13 bases. The CDR3 is 14 amino acids. Germline V CDR1 and CDR2: ENHRY, SYGVKD. As DNA, the CDR3 is TGTGCCATCAGTGAACCCCGGCTAGCCGAGACCCAGTACTTC. It yields the protein CAISEPRLAETQYF.

On this clone itself: The junction differs from germline at one of its ends, possibly a read error. The chain recombines TRBV7-9 with TRBJ1-6; 7 nucleotides line up with TRBD1. In germline, CDR1 is SEHNR, CDR2 FQNEAQ (reference sequence). This CDR3 is 13 amino acids long. The chain's CDR3 is CASSLAGGSPLHF. The CDR3 bases are TGTGCCAGCAGCCTAGCAGGGGGTTCACCCCTCCACTTT.

This chain joins TRBV18 and TRBJ2-2; 7 positions agree with TRBD2. Germline V gene data show CDR1 as KGHSH and CDR2 as LQKENI. V was pared by 3 bases and J by 0 bases, with 7 bases of the junction left unmatched. CDR3 size: 17 residues. CDR3 residues: CASSPLVAGANTGELFF. CDR3 in DNA: TGTGCCAGCTCACCCCTTGTGGCGGGGGCGAACACCGGGGAGCTGTTTTTT.

J is TRBJ2-3 and V is TRBV20-1; 11 nucleotides match TRBD2. The V gene's germline CDR1 is DFQATT and CDR2 SNEGSKA (reference sequence). V lost 3 bases to trimming and J lost 3 bases; unmatched junction nucleotides: 8. The CDR3 has 16 residues. CDR3 in DNA: TGCAGTGCTAGTCCCGCTAGCGGGGGGCAAACAGATACGCAGTATTTT. Translation: CSASPASGGQTDTQYF.

The sample holds one count of this clone. This chain connects TRBV24-1 to TRBJ1-5, with D unresolved. This CDR3 spans 19 amino acids. Germline values: CDR1 KGHDR, CDR2 SFDVKD. Trimming left V 1 base short and J 1 base short, with 19 bases between. The CDR3 spells CATSDFFLVAGHSNQPQHF. The DNA of the CDR3 is TGTGCCACCAGTGATTTTTTTCTCGTGGCAGGCCACAGCAATCAGCCCCAGCATTTT.

The rearrangement uses TRBV10-1 and TRBJ1-5; 8 positions agree with TRBD1. This CDR3 contains 15 residues. Germline lookup yields CDR1 WNHNN and CDR2 SYGVQD (reference sequence). V lost 8 bases, J lost 1 base, and 7 bases stayed unmatched. The CDR3 here is CASGDRGGSNQPQHF. The DNA for the CDR3 is TGCGCCAGCGGAGACAGGGGCGGAAGCAATCAGCCCCAGCATTTT.